A selection of T cell receptor beta chains follows, all from one sample in a study of cytomegalovirus exposure and HLA in healthy donors. Sequencing used immunoSEQ multiplex PCR; TCRdb keeps in-frame clones, though not all of them. The sample comprises about 200,000 clones, around 86% of which are singletons, and 6.5% rests with the top ten. Input material: PBMCs. The receptors originated from a woman in her fifties or sixties in good health and CMV-seropositive. CDR3s include the opening cysteine and the closing phenylalanine or tryptophan. The order of the fields is J gene, D gene, V gene, clone size, CDR3 DNA, CDR3 protein. A D gene is named only where the DNA matches it firmly. Size values are once, few and many counts, or a class for expanded clones, and some rows have none.

j_gene: TRBJ2-1; d_gene: TRBD2; v_gene: TRBV9; abundance: NA; CDR3nt: TGTGCCAGCAGCCTGTACTCCGGGACTAGCGGGTCCAATGAGCAGTTCTTC; CDR3aa: CASSLYSGTSGSNEQFF
j_gene: TRBJ2-5; d_gene: NA; v_gene: TRBV21-1; abundance: NA; CDR3nt: TGTGCCAGCAGCAAAAGCCGGCAAGAGACCCAGTACTTC; CDR3aa: CASSKSRQETQYF
j_gene: TRBJ2-7; d_gene: NA; v_gene: TRBV10-3; abundance: NA; CDR3nt: TGTGCCATCAGTGAAAATCCCTACGAGCAGTACTTC; CDR3aa: CAISENPYEQYF
j_gene: TRBJ1-4; d_gene: NA; v_gene: TRBV7-9; abundance: NA; CDR3nt: TGTGCCAGCAGCTTTGGACTCCCGAGTAATGAAAAACTGTTTTTT; CDR3aa: CASSFGLPSNEKLFF
j_gene: TRBJ1-2; d_gene: NA; v_gene: TRBV18; abundance: NA; CDR3nt: TGTGCCAGCTCACCAAGGGGTGACTATGGCTACACCTTC; CDR3aa: CASSPRGDYGYTF
j_gene: TRBJ2-3; d_gene: TRBD2; v_gene: TRBV5-1; abundance: NA; CDR3nt: TGCGCCAGCAGACGGCGGGGGGATAGCGGGGATACGCAGTATTTT; CDR3aa: CASRRRGDSGDTQYF
j_gene: TRBJ2-7; d_gene: TRBD2; v_gene: TRBV2; abundance: NA; CDR3nt: TGTGCCAGCAGTGAAGCTTCGACTAGCGGGCTCTCCTACGAGCAGTACTTC; CDR3aa: CASSEASTSGLSYEQYF
j_gene: TRBJ1-5; d_gene: TRBD1; v_gene: TRBV10-3; abundance: NA; CDR3nt: TGTGCCATCAGTCCCGGGACAGGGGTTGAGCAACAGCCCCAGCATTTT; CDR3aa: CAISPGTGVEQQPQHF
j_gene: TRBJ1-2; d_gene: TRBD1; v_gene: TRBV6-1; abundance: NA; CDR3nt: TGTGCCAGCAGTGTGGGACAGCAATACTATGGCTACACCTTC; CDR3aa: CASSVGQQYYGYTF
j_gene: TRBJ2-1; d_gene: TRBD2; v_gene: TRBV4-2; abundance: NA; CDR3nt: TGTGCCAGCAGCCAAGGAGGGTTGTTGAGGCTAGCGGGAAATGAGCAGTTCTTC; CDR3aa: CASSQGGLLRLAGNEQFF
j_gene: TRBJ1-1; d_gene: TRBD1; v_gene: TRBV18; abundance: once; CDR3nt: TGTGCCAGCTCACCGATGACAGGGGGCTCGTTGACTGAAGCTTTCTTT; CDR3aa: CASSPMTGGSLTEAFF
j_gene: TRBJ2-5; d_gene: TRBD2; v_gene: TRBV5-4; abundance: NA; CDR3nt: TGTGCCAGCAGCTTGAGCCAGCGGGGAGAGACCCAGTACTTC; CDR3aa: CASSLSQRGETQYF
j_gene: TRBJ1-6; d_gene: NA; v_gene: TRBV9; abundance: NA; CDR3nt: TGTGCCAGCAGCGTAGCGGGTACGAATTCACCCCTCCACTTT; CDR3aa: CASSVAGTNSPLHF
j_gene: TRBJ1-1; d_gene: NA; v_gene: TRBV18; abundance: NA; CDR3nt: TGTGCCAGCTCACTTAGCACTGAAGCTTTCTTT; CDR3aa: CASSLSTEAFF
j_gene: TRBJ2-5; d_gene: TRBD2; v_gene: TRBV19; abundance: NA; CDR3nt: TGTGCCAGTAGTATGCTAGCGGGATTCCAAGAGACCCAGTACTTC; CDR3aa: CASSMLAGFQETQYF
j_gene: TRBJ1-1; d_gene: NA; v_gene: TRBV19; abundance: NA; CDR3nt: TGTGCCAGTAGTATAGGACAACATGCTGAAGCTTTCTTT; CDR3aa: CASSIGQHAEAFF
j_gene: TRBJ2-5; d_gene: TRBD1; v_gene: TRBV5-1; abundance: NA; CDR3nt: TGCGCCAGCAGCTTCAGGACAGGCCCCCCCTTGGAGACCCAGTACTTC; CDR3aa: CASSFRTGPPLETQYF
j_gene: TRBJ1-2; d_gene: NA; v_gene: TRBV5-4; abundance: NA; CDR3nt: TGTGCCAGCAGCTTGGACCTGGACTCGAGCTACACCTTC; CDR3aa: CASSLDLDSSYTF
j_gene: TRBJ2-2; d_gene: TRBD2; v_gene: TRBV6-5; abundance: NA; CDR3nt: TGTGCCAGCACGGCGGGGGGGCACACCGGGGAGCTGTTTTTT; CDR3aa: CASTAGGHTGELFF
j_gene: TRBJ2-1; d_gene: TRBD2; v_gene: TRBV7-2; abundance: NA; CDR3nt: TGTGCCAGCAGCCAAACCCGACTAGCGGTTTACAATGAGCAGTTCTTC; CDR3aa: CASSQTRLAVYNEQFF
j_gene: TRBJ2-5; d_gene: NA; v_gene: TRBV4-1; abundance: NA; CDR3nt: TGCGCCAGCAGCCAAGATTTGGGGGCCCGGGGCTTGGAGACCCAGTACTTC; CDR3aa: CASSQDLGARGLETQYF
j_gene: TRBJ2-1; d_gene: NA; v_gene: TRBV7-8; abundance: NA; CDR3nt: TGTGCCAGCAGCCTTAATGGTCCTTACGGGGATGAGCAGTTCTTC; CDR3aa: CASSLNGPYGDEQFF
j_gene: TRBJ2-2; d_gene: NA; v_gene: TRBV28; abundance: NA; CDR3nt: TGTGCCAGCAGTTTTCAGGCAGGGATCCCTCTAAACACCGGGGAGCTGTTTTTT; CDR3aa: CASSFQAGIPLNTGELFF
j_gene: TRBJ1-6; d_gene: NA; v_gene: TRBV11-3; abundance: NA; CDR3nt: TGTGCCAGCAGCGCCCGAACAGATTCACCCCTCCACTTT; CDR3aa: CASSARTDSPLHF
j_gene: TRBJ1-2; d_gene: NA; v_gene: TRBV7-8; abundance: NA; CDR3nt: TGTGCCAGCAGCTTAGGCGTTGGCGTCCCGGCGGGATGGGGCTACACCTTC; CDR3aa: CASSLGVGVPAGWGYTF
j_gene: TRBJ2-6; d_gene: TRBD1; v_gene: TRBV27; abundance: NA; CDR3nt: TGTGCCACCCCCAAGACTTGGCAGGGGGTTTGGTCTGGGGCCAACGTCCTGACTTTC; CDR3aa: CATPKTWQGVWSGANVLTF
j_gene: TRBJ2-7; d_gene: TRBD1; v_gene: TRBV7-2; abundance: NA; CDR3nt: TGTGCCAGCAGCTTAGCCTCCTGGGACAGGTCCTACGAGCAGTACTTC; CDR3aa: CASSLASWDRSYEQYF
j_gene: TRBJ1-1; d_gene: NA; v_gene: TRBV28; abundance: NA; CDR3nt: TGTGCCAGCAGTTTACCCGACGGACTTGAAGCTTTCTTT; CDR3aa: CASSLPDGLEAFF
j_gene: TRBJ2-3; d_gene: NA; v_gene: TRBV5-6; abundance: NA; CDR3nt: TGTGCCAGCAGCTTGGCGTGGGAGCCGGCGGATACGCAGTATTTT; CDR3aa: CASSLAWEPADTQYF
j_gene: TRBJ1-5; d_gene: NA; v_gene: TRBV5-8; abundance: NA; CDR3nt: TGTGCCAGCAGCTTGTTGCGGGGGTTGGATCAGCCCCAGCATTTT; CDR3aa: CASSLLRGLDQPQHF
j_gene: TRBJ1-1; d_gene: NA; v_gene: TRBV30; abundance: NA; CDR3nt: TGTGCCTCGGGGCGGGAGAACACTGAAGCTTTCTTT; CDR3aa: CASGRENTEAFF
j_gene: TRBJ1-3; d_gene: NA; v_gene: TRBV7-2; abundance: NA; CDR3nt: TGTGCCAGCAGCCCCGCGACCCGAGGCACCATATATTTT; CDR3aa: CASSPATRGTIYF
j_gene: TRBJ2-3; d_gene: TRBD2; v_gene: TRBV6-1; abundance: NA; CDR3nt: TGTGCCAGCAGTAAAGGACTAGCGGAGCTTACAGATACGCAGTATTTT; CDR3aa: CASSKGLAELTDTQYF
j_gene: TRBJ1-2; d_gene: NA; v_gene: TRBV4-3; abundance: NA; CDR3nt: TGCGCCAGCAGCCAAGGAGGCGGGGATCTGGGCGGCTACACCTTC; CDR3aa: CASSQGGGDLGGYTF
j_gene: TRBJ1-3; d_gene: TRBD1; v_gene: TRBV7-2; abundance: NA; CDR3nt: TGTGCCAGCAGTCAAACAGGGGCTGGAAACACCATATATTTT; CDR3aa: CASSQTGAGNTIYF
j_gene: TRBJ1-2; d_gene: NA; v_gene: TRBV15; abundance: once; CDR3nt: TGTGCCACCAGCAGAGATATGAGGGCTTCTAACTATGGCTACACCTTC; CDR3aa: CATSRDMRASNYGYTF
j_gene: TRBJ2-1; d_gene: TRBD2; v_gene: TRBV28; abundance: NA; CDR3nt: TGTGCCAGCAAACTAGCGGGAGGGAATGAGCAGTTCTTC; CDR3aa: CASKLAGGNEQFF
j_gene: TRBJ2-5; d_gene: NA; v_gene: TRBV28; abundance: NA; CDR3nt: TGTGCCAGCAGTGCCGCGACTGCTGGGGAGACCCAGTACTTC; CDR3aa: CASSAATAGETQYF
j_gene: TRBJ2-3; d_gene: NA; v_gene: TRBV27; abundance: NA; CDR3nt: TGTGCCAGCAGTTCAGGGGATGAAACAGATACGCAGTATTTT; CDR3aa: CASSSGDETDTQYF
j_gene: TRBJ2-7; d_gene: NA; v_gene: TRBV28; abundance: NA; CDR3nt: TGTGCCAGCAGTTCTCCACCGGACTCCAGCTCCTACGAGCAGTACTTC; CDR3aa: CASSSPPDSSSYEQYF
j_gene: TRBJ2-1; d_gene: TRBD2; v_gene: TRBV10-2; abundance: NA; CDR3nt: TGCGCCAGCAGTGAGGGGCTAGCGGGAGGCGATGAGCAGTTCTTC; CDR3aa: CASSEGLAGGDEQFF
j_gene: TRBJ1-5; d_gene: TRBD1; v_gene: TRBV2; abundance: NA; CDR3nt: TGTGCCAGCAGTTCACTCTCCGGGACAGGGAGTCAGCCCCAGCATTTT; CDR3aa: CASSSLSGTGSQPQHF
j_gene: TRBJ2-2; d_gene: NA; v_gene: TRBV30; abundance: NA; CDR3nt: TGTGCCTGGAGTGTCGGTAACACCGGGGAGCTGTTTTTT; CDR3aa: CAWSVGNTGELFF
j_gene: TRBJ2-3; d_gene: TRBD2; v_gene: TRBV5-1; abundance: NA; CDR3nt: TGCGCCAGCAGCCCGGGGGGATTGGGGCCCACGCAGTATTTT; CDR3aa: CASSPGGLGPTQYF
j_gene: TRBJ2-3; d_gene: TRBD2; v_gene: TRBV27; abundance: NA; CDR3nt: TGTGCCAGCAGATTCACCAGCGGGAGGGCCCCAGATACGCAGTATTTT; CDR3aa: CASRFTSGRAPDTQYF
j_gene: TRBJ2-3; d_gene: NA; v_gene: TRBV5-1; abundance: NA; CDR3nt: TGCGCCAGCAGCTTGTCGGGAAGCACAGATACGCAGTATTTT; CDR3aa: CASSLSGSTDTQYF
j_gene: TRBJ2-1; d_gene: TRBD2; v_gene: TRBV19; abundance: few; CDR3nt: TGTGCCAGTATGATCGGGGCGGGGGGGCACCACAATGAGCAGTTCTTC; CDR3aa: CASMIGAGGHHNEQFF
j_gene: TRBJ2-7; d_gene: TRBD1; v_gene: TRBV4-2; abundance: NA; CDR3nt: TGTGCCAGCAGCCCGAATGGACAGGGGGAAAACTATGAGCAGTACTTC; CDR3aa: CASSPNGQGENYEQYF
j_gene: TRBJ2-3; d_gene: NA; v_gene: TRBV6-5; abundance: NA; CDR3nt: TGTGCCAGCAGTTACTCTGGATCCGGGTATACGCAGTATTTT; CDR3aa: CASSYSGSGYTQYF
j_gene: TRBJ2-2; d_gene: NA; v_gene: TRBV7-8; abundance: NA; CDR3nt: TGTGCCAGCAGCTTAGGTTTTAACAGGGTGTTACCCGGGGAGCTGTTTTTT; CDR3aa: CASSLGFNRVLPGELFF
j_gene: TRBJ2-2; d_gene: TRBD1; v_gene: TRBV7-6; abundance: NA; CDR3nt: TGTGCCAGCAGCTTGCAGGGGGCATTAAACACCGGGGAGCTGTTTTTT; CDR3aa: CASSLQGALNTGELFF
j_gene: TRBJ1-5; d_gene: NA; v_gene: TRBV15; abundance: few; CDR3nt: TGTGCCACCAGCAGAGATAGGTACAGGGTGAGGGATCAGCCCCAGCATTTT; CDR3aa: CATSRDRYRVRDQPQHF
j_gene: TRBJ2-7; d_gene: NA; v_gene: TRBV11-1; abundance: once; CDR3nt: TGTGCCAGCACCTCTAGGAGCGGCTCCTACGAGCAGTACTTC; CDR3aa: CASTSRSGSYEQYF
j_gene: TRBJ2-5; d_gene: TRBD2; v_gene: TRBV30; abundance: NA; CDR3nt: TGTGCCTGGAGTGACGGGAGGTACCAAGAGACCCAGTACTTC; CDR3aa: CAWSDGRYQETQYF
j_gene: TRBJ1-1; d_gene: NA; v_gene: TRBV29-1; abundance: NA; CDR3nt: TGCAGCGTTGAGAGAGGGTTCACTGAAGCTTTCTTT; CDR3aa: CSVERGFTEAFF
j_gene: TRBJ2-1; d_gene: TRBD2; v_gene: TRBV5-1; abundance: NA; CDR3nt: TGCGCCAGCAGCCCCGGGACTAGCGGCAATGAGCAGTTCTTC; CDR3aa: CASSPGTSGNEQFF
j_gene: TRBJ1-3; d_gene: NA; v_gene: TRBV19; abundance: NA; CDR3nt: TGTGCCAGTAGTATACAACTCCTAAGCTCTGGAAACACCATATATTTT; CDR3aa: CASSIQLLSSGNTIYF
j_gene: TRBJ2-1; d_gene: TRBD2; v_gene: TRBV19; abundance: NA; CDR3nt: TGTGCCACCCGAAGCGGGGGACACAACAATGAGCAGTTCTTC; CDR3aa: CATRSGGHNNEQFF